Shown below are 27 T cell receptor beta chains from a single sample sequenced in a study of cytotoxic CD8 clonotypes in ibrutinib-treated CLL. The protocol was immunoSEQ multiplex PCR, while the TCRdb copy is restricted to in-frame clones and leaves out a portion. The sample carries about 160,000 clones, about 88% recorded once. The material was PBMCs, obtained at disease progression, from a patient treated with ibrutinib. The source of these receptors is a human donor with chronic lymphocytic leukemia.

The rearrangement joins TRBV7-3 to TRBJ2-1; D is ambiguous. The CDR3 is 16 amino acids. The germline V and J ends were trimmed by 0 bases and 0 bases, with 9 bases remaining between them. CDR1 and CDR2 from the germline V gene are SGHTA and FQGTGA. In DNA form, the CDR3 reads TGTGCCAGCAGCTTAACGGCCTTGAGCTCCTACAATGAGCAGTTCTTC. As protein: CASSLTALSSYNEQFF.

The genes are TRBV6-1 and TRBJ2-1, with D possibly being TRBD2 (5 bases). CDR1 MNHNS and CDR2 SASEGT come from the germline V gene. The CDR3 has 13 amino acids. Trimming shortened V by 4 bases and J by 9 bases, and 13 bases separated the two germline ends. Here the CDR3 DNA reads TGTGCCAGCAGTGTTTGGAGGAGTGTTGAGCAGTTCTTC. Residues: CASSVWRSVEQFF.

The J gene is TRBJ2-5, the V gene TRBV11-3; the D gene is possibly TRBD1 (7 bases). The germline CDR1 and CDR2 sequences are SGHNT and YENEEA. The CDR3 spans 15 residues. The germline V and J ends were trimmed by 3 bases and 1 base, with 12 bases remaining between them. The CDR3 nucleotides are TGTGCCAGCAGCTTCGGGGGACAGAGCCAAGAGACCCAGTACTTC. The encoded protein is CASSFGGQSQETQYF.

The chain has TRBV7-8 and TRBJ1-3, with D unresolved. Germline lookup yields CDR1 SGHVS and CDR2 FQNEAQ. With 5 bases removed from V and 0 bases from J, the gap between germline ends came to 14 bases. This CDR3 region has 16 residues. The CDR3 DNA reads TGTGCCAGCAGCCTTAGAGGAGAGGCCTCTGGAAACACCATATATTTT. Its protein product is CASSLRGEASGNTIYF.

This chain connects TRBV2 to TRBJ2-7; weak D call: TRBD2 (5 bases). Trimming shortened V by 5 bases and J by 11 bases, and 22 bases separated the two germline ends. CDR3 length: 14 amino acids. Germline values: CDR1 SNHLY, CDR2 FYNNEI. The CDR3 loop reads CASSSWLRGKSKYF. CDR3 nucleotide sequence: TGTGCCAGCAGTAGCTGGCTTCGGGGTAAGAGCAAGTACTTC.

The CDR3 region has the DNA TGCAGCGTTGGAATTCGACTGGATGAGCAGTTCTTC. It codes for CSVGIRLDEQFF. The chain carries TRBV29-1 and TRBJ2-1, with D hard to call. CDR1 and CDR2 from the germline V gene are SQVTM and ANQGSEA. CDR3 length: 12 amino acids. V was clipped by 4 bases and J by 8 bases, with 12 bases between them.

The chain couples TRBV19 to TRBJ1-5, with 7 bases that match TRBD1. Germline V gene sequence: CDR1 LNHDA, CDR2 SQIVND (reference sequence). The CDR3 has 16 residues. V lost 0 bases, J lost 3 bases, and 5 bases stayed unmatched. In nucleotides, the CDR3 is TGTGCCAGTAGTATAGACAGACAGGGTCTCAATCAGCCCCAGCATTTT. Its protein is CASSIDRQGLNQPQHF.

The V and J genes are TRBV6-5 and TRBJ1-1; 10 bases fit TRBD1. Per the germline V gene, CDR1 is MNHEY and CDR2 is SVGAGI. This CDR3 contains 15 residues. With 3 bases clipped from V and 8 bases from J, the junction kept 9 bases outside the gene matches. CDR3 sequence reads: CASSYKGQGFEEAFF. In nucleotides, the CDR3 is TGTGCCAGCAGTTATAAGGGACAGGGGTTTGAAGAAGCTTTCTTT.

V gene TRBV7-2 combines with J gene TRBJ2-1, with TRBD1 matching over 8 bases. Germline CDR1 and CDR2: SGHTA and FQGNSA. CDR3 length: 14 amino acids. Unmatched junction bases numbered 6, after V lost 5 bases and J lost 6 bases. CDR3 in amino acids: CASSGQGWVNEQFF. For the CDR3, the DNA is TGTGCCAGCAGCGGACAGGGTTGGGTCAATGAGCAGTTCTTC.

The chain couples TRBV30 to TRBJ1-4; 7 nucleotides match TRBD1. The germline V gene has CDR1 GTSNPN and CDR2 SVGIG (reference sequence). Unmatched junction bases numbered 3, after V lost 1 base and J lost 4 bases. The CDR3 contains 14 residues. DNA of the CDR3: TGTGCCTGGAGTGGACAGGGTGGTAATGAAAAACTGTTTTTT. Encoded protein: CAWSGQGGNEKLFF.

V is TRBV10-1 and J is TRBJ2-7; TRBD1 matches 9 bases. The ends lost 2 bases at V and 5 bases at J; junction bases unmatched: 4. The CDR3 extends over 14 amino acids. The V gene's germline CDR1 is WNHNN and CDR2 SYGVQD (reference sequence). The CDR3 region is CASSEGTGRDEQYF. As DNA, the CDR3 is TGCGCCAGCAGTGAGGGGACAGGGCGGGACGAGCAGTACTTC.

J is TRBJ1-2 and V is TRBV9; no reliable D call. The CDR3 extends over 13 amino acids. Per germline, CDR1 SGDLS and CDR2 YYNGEE. V lost 0 bases and J lost 8, with 11 bases in between. CDR3 DNA sequence: TGTGCCAGCAGCGTAGTTGTACAAGGGGGCTACACCTTC. This gives the protein CASSVVVQGGYTF.

The J gene is TRBJ2-1, the V gene TRBV4-1; D is tentatively TRBD1 or TRBD2 (5 bases each). Germline V gene sequence: CDR1 MGHRA, CDR2 YSYEKL. The V and J ends lost 0 bases and 8 bases respectively, with 17 bases between them. CDR3 length equals 16 residues. CDR3 nucleotides: TGCGCCAGCAGCCAAGATCTTGAGGGGCTAATGGATGAGCAGTTCTTC. Amino acid sequence: CASSQDLEGLMDEQFF.

The CDR3 sequence is CARSRDSNQPQHF. CDR3 DNA: TGTGCCCGGAGCCGGGACAGTAATCAGCCCCAGCATTTT. The chain carries TRBV28 and TRBJ1-5; 7 positions agree with TRBD1. V was pared by 11 bases and J by 4 bases, with 8 bases of the junction left unmatched. CDR1 and CDR2 from the germline V gene are MDHEN and SYDVKM. The CDR3 spans 13 residues.

This clone was seen only once. This chain joins TRBV9 and TRBJ2-5; D gene unclear. The DNA end lines up better with TRBJ2-7; the J call may be wrong. Germline CDR1 is SGDLS and CDR2 is YYNGEE. The CDR3 extends over 13 amino acids. The CDR3 loop reads CASSVSGSYEQYF. CDR3 sequence (DNA): TGTGCCAGCAGCGTATCGGGCTCCTACGAGCAGTACTTC.

This chain joins TRBV7-2 and TRBJ2-7; D might be TRBD2 (7 bases). CDR3 length: 15 residues. Trimming left V 8 bases short and J 3 bases short, with 20 bases between. Germline loops: CDR1 SGHTA, CDR2 FQGNSA. CDR3 sequence: CASGVPRGPVYEQYF. In nucleotides, the CDR3 is TGTGCCAGCGGTGTTCCGCGGGGGCCGGTCTACGAGCAGTACTTC.

In this sample, this clone turned up a few times. This chain joins TRBV21-1 and TRBJ1-5. TRBV21-1 is recorded as a pseudogene. This CDR3 is 18 amino acids long. This CDR3 is CASSKDGRGIYSNQPQHF. The CDR3 DNA reads TGTGCCAGCAGCAAAGATGGTCGGGGGATATATAGCAATCAGCCCCAGCATTTT.

The chain has TRBV19 and TRBJ1-3; 8 bases line up with TRBD1. The CDR3 is 15 residues long. The ends lost 5 bases at V and 0 bases at J; junction bases unmatched: 3. Germline assignment: CDR1 LNHDA and CDR2 SQIVND (reference sequence). The CDR3 region is CASSSTGGSGNTIYF. In nucleotides, the CDR3 is TGTGCCAGTAGTTCCACAGGGGGCTCTGGAAACACCATATATTTT. Variable domain in full (rest from reference TRBV19 and TRBJ1-3): DGGITQSPKYLFRKEGQNVTLSCEQNLNHDAMYWYRQDPGQGLRLIYYSQIVNDFQKGDIAEGYSVSREKKESFPLTVTSAQKNPTAFYLCASSSTGGSGNTIYFGEGSWLTVV.

The chain recombines TRBV29-1 with TRBJ1-3; no clear D. The germline CDR1 and CDR2 sequences are SQVTM and ANQGSEA. This CDR3 region has 14 residues. The V and J ends lost 2 bases and 9 bases respectively, with 17 bases between them. The CDR3 nucleotides read TGCAGCGTTGAACCCTCGGGAGGGTACGGCACCATATATTTT. As protein: CSVEPSGGYGTIYF.

The genes are TRBV28 and TRBJ1-3, with D possibly matching TRBD1 (5 bases). Deletions cut 5 bases from V and 0 bases from J, with 14 bases between. The length of the CDR3 is 16 residues. Germline V gene sequence: CDR1 MDHEN, CDR2 SYDVKM. This chain's CDR3 is CASSLLDSLSGNTIYF. The CDR3 DNA reads TGTGCCAGCAGTCTACTAGACAGCCTCTCTGGAAACACCATATATTTT. The full variable domain, its missing parts supplied by reference TRBV28 and TRBJ1-3, is DVKVTQSSRYLVKRTGEKVFLECVQDMDHENMFWYRQDPGLGLRLIYFSYDVKMKEKGDIPEGYSVSREKKERFSLILESASTNQTSMYLCASSLLDSLSGNTIYFGEGSWLTVV.

V gene TRBV13 combines with J gene TRBJ2-7, with 9 bases fitting TRBD2. Germline lookup yields CDR1 PRHDT and CDR2 FYEKMQ (reference sequence). This CDR3 is 15 amino acids long. The V gene end was trimmed by 4 bases and the J gene end by 4 bases; junction bases not matched to a gene: 8. The CDR3 region is CASSSWREGGYEQYF. DNA for the CDR3: TGTGCCAGCAGCTCTTGGCGGGAGGGCGGGTACGAGCAGTACTTC.

The DNA of the CDR3 is TGTGCCAGCAGCTTCGTCGCGGCCACACAGACCTTCGCAGATACGCAGTATTTT. Encoded protein: CASSFVAATQTFADTQYF. The chain has TRBV7-6 and TRBJ2-3; D gene uncertain. There are 18 residues in the CDR3. V dropped 3 bases and J dropped 4 bases, with 23 bases sitting between them. Germline loops: CDR1 SGHVS, CDR2 FNYEAQ.

V gene TRBV5-4 combines with J gene TRBJ2-5, with 9 nucleotides matching TRBD2. Matching the DNA end better, TRBJ2-7 makes the J call doubtful. This CDR3 spans 15 amino acids. Germline V gene data show CDR1 as SGHNT and CDR2 as YYREEE (reference sequence). The DNA for the CDR3 is TGTGCCAGCAGCTTGGAATTAGCGGGGGATTACGAGCAGTACTTC. Translation: CASSLELAGDYEQYF.

The chain joins TRBV19 to TRBJ1-3, with D possibly TRBD1 on 6 matching bases. The CDR3 has 17 residues. With 7 bases removed from V and 0 bases from J, the gap between germline ends came to 19 bases. The germline CDR1 and CDR2 sequences are LNHDA and SQIVND (reference sequence). CDR3 coding DNA: TGTGCCAGTACCCGACTGCGGGACACGAGCTCTGGAAACACCATATATTTT. Translation gives CASTRLRDTSSGNTIYF.

V gene TRBV19 combines with J gene TRBJ1-1; tentative D call: TRBD1 (6 bases). CDR1 and CDR2 (germline): LNHDA, SQIVND (reference sequence). V lost 6 bases to trimming and J lost 6 bases, with 23 bases between them. The CDR3 has 16 residues. CDR3 sequence (DNA): TGTGCCAGTAGATCCGAACGTGAGGGGGTTAGAGCTGAAGCTTTCTTT. Translated, it gives CASRSEREGVRAEAFF.

V and J are TRBV6-1 and TRBJ1-3, with D possibly TRBD1 on 5 matching bases. The CDR3 consists of 17 residues. The V end lost 2 bases, the J end lost 4 bases, and 18 bases lay between the germline ends. CDR1 MNHNS and CDR2 SASEGT come from the germline V gene. The CDR3 loop is CASSELGVGDAGNTIYF. The DNA for the CDR3 is TGTGCCAGCAGTGAACTTGGAGTCGGGGACGCCGGAAACACCATATATTTT.

The chain couples TRBV7-9 to TRBJ2-5; TRBD2 aligns across 7 bases. The CDR3 is 15 residues long. Per germline, CDR1 SEHNR and CDR2 FQNEAQ (reference sequence). The V segment lost 1 base and the J segment 5 bases; nucleotides outside the gene matches: 7. The CDR3 DNA is TGTGCCAGCAGCTTAGGGGTTGCGGGAGTGGAGACCCAGTACTTC. Protein: CASSLGVAGVETQYF.